This is a list of T cell receptor beta chains from one sample in a study of CD4 T cells in relation to SARS-CoV-2 and coronaviruses. Assay used: immunoSEQ multiplex PCR; TCRdb lists only in-frame clones, some missing. The table shows approximately 60,000 clones, with just over 90% occurring only once. Sequenced sample: naive CD4+ T cells from PBMCs. The receptors stem from an adult with COVID-19. The CDR3 runs from the conserved cysteine through the conserved F or W. A D gene is named only where the DNA matches it firmly.

length,D,V,CDR3
17,-,TRBV27,CASSPGEGASGYNEQFF
12,-,TRBV5-1,CASSLVVDEQFF
13,TRBD1,TRBV27,CASSSTGHYEQYF
14,-,TRBV6-4,CASSVVGGTDTQYF
17,-,TRBV4-3,CASSQDNGAGGKNIQYF
16,-,TRBV9,CASSNTGGGLKNIQYF
16,TRBD1,TRBV28,CASSLWGQGARNEQFF
14,-,TRBV5-1,CASSTGTGTDTQYF
16,TRBD2,TRBV30,CAWSKIAGAAYNEQFF
14,-,TRBV18,CASSPLRGRDGYTF
15,-,TRBV7-3,CASSPRGGGNNEQFF
14,-,TRBV5-1,CASSLDREGHEQYF
15,TRBD1,TRBV5-6,CASLPDRGNTGELFF
14,-,TRBV19,CASSITGTTYEQYF
15,TRBD2,TRBV29-1,CSVDLISGRAHEQFF
14,TRBD1,TRBV30,CAWSGTGGVIEQYF
15,TRBD1,TRBV13,CASSLQQGLVETQYF
12,-,TRBV2,CASRRVSYEQYF
16,TRBD2,TRBV19,CASSIGLAGYGYEQYF
14,-,TRBV5-1,CASSLDASNQPQHF
13,-,TRBV11-2,CASSLTHHQPQHF